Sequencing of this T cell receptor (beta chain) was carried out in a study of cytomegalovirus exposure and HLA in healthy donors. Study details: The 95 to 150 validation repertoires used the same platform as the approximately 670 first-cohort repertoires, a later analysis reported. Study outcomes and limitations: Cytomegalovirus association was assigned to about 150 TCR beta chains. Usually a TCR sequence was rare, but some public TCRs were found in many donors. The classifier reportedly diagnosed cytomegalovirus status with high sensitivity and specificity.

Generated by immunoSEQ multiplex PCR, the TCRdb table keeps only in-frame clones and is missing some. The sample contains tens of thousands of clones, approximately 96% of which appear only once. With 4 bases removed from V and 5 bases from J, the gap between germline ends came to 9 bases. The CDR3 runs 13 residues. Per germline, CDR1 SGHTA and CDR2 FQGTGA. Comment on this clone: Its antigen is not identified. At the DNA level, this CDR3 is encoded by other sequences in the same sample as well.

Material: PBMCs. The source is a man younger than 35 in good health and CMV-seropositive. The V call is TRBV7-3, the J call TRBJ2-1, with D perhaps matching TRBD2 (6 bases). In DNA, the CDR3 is TGTGCCAGCAGCTCGGGACTGGACAATGAGCAGTTCTTC. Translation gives CASSSGLDNEQFF.